This note documents a single T cell receptor (beta chain) sequence. Its antigen is unknown. RNA was extracted and reverse transcribed into cDNA as the sequencing template. Data came from immunoSEQ multiplex PCR; TCRdb stores just in-frame clones and leaves some out. The sample shows hundreds of thousands of clones, 60% of them seen only once. The treatment is: oral pan-JAK inhibitor, 5-10 mg twice daily. The data stem from a study of CD8+ T cells in alopecia areata. Study overall: Tofacitinib was taken orally by treated patients, and the dose was 5 to 10 mg twice daily. The study gave tofacitinib for 6 to 18 months, then 6 months off drug.

The study's findings and limits: The study found that many expanded lesional clones persisted in scalp and blood during tofacitinib.

Germline V gene data show CDR1 as SEHNR and CDR2 as FQNEAQ (reference sequence). Trimming took off 5 bases at V and 1 base at J, with 4 bases between the two ends. The CDR3 consists of 12 residues. This TCR was recovered from a human donor with alopecia areata. The material was CD4+ T cells sorted from blood, obtained around week 54, from a patient treated with tofacitinib. The J gene is TRBJ2-3, the V gene TRBV7-9, with no clear D. In DNA, the CDR3 is TGTGCCAGCAGCACCCGCACAGATACGCAGTATTTT. Translated, it gives CASSTRTDTQYF.